One sample yielded the 8 T cell receptor beta chains listed below, sequenced in a study of T-cell memory formation after mild COVID-19. MiXCR, run by TCRdb on the 5' RACE reads, gives a single entry per CDR3 protein. The table lists about 560,000 distinct CDR3 sequences, approximately 15% of them singletons. The sample taken for sequencing was PBMCs or a T cell subset sorted from them (not recorded which). Receptor source: an adult woman who had mild COVID-19 (a few samples of this study predate the infection). Cell type and time point are not known.

The V and J genes are TRBV5-6 and TRBJ2-3, with 9 bases matching TRBD1. Germline lookup yields CDR1 SGHDT and CDR2 YYEEEE. The trim removed 2 bases at V and 10 bases at J, leaving 14 bases unmatched. This CDR3 is 16 amino acids long. In nucleotides, the CDR3 is TGTGCCAGCAGCTTAGCCGAAGGACAGGGGCGTTCCGCGCAGTATTTT. It is translated as CASSLAEGQGRSAQYF.

A few counts support this clonotype. The chain employs TRBV5-1 and TRBJ2-1; 12 bases agree with TRBD2. With V trimmed by 4 bases and J by 9 bases, 8 bases remained unmatched. This CDR3 is 15 amino acids long. Germline V gene lookup returns CDR1 SGHRS and CDR2 YFSETQ. The CDR3 DNA sequence: TGCGCCAGCAGCCATTGGACTAGCGGGAAGGGTGAGCAGTTCTTC. It specifies CASSHWTSGKGEQFF.

The chain uses TRBV7-8 and TRBJ2-2; D gene ambiguous. CDR1 and CDR2 from the germline V gene are SGHVS and FQNEAQ. The CDR3 is 12 residues long. With 5 bases removed from V and 7 bases from J, the gap between germline ends came to 8 bases. The CDR3 DNA reads as TGTGCCAGCAGCCCTGAGGACGGGGAGCTGTTTTTT. Translation: CASSPEDGELFF.

The chain couples TRBV19 to TRBJ1-5; 7 nucleotides agree with TRBD1. Germline CDR1 is LNHDA and CDR2 is SQIVND (reference sequence). Unmatched junction bases numbered 3, after V lost 0 bases and J lost 4 bases. The CDR3 is made up of 15 amino acids. CDR3 protein: CASSIDNRGNQPQHF. DNA for the CDR3: TGTGCCAGTAGTATAGATAACAGGGGAAATCAGCCCCAGCATTTT.

The chain has TRBV5-1 and TRBJ2-3, with 12 bases identical to TRBD1. This CDR3 region has 17 residues. J lost 3 bases, V lost 4 bases, and 9 bases had no gene match. Germline assignment: CDR1 SGHRS and CDR2 YFSETQ. The CDR3 here is CASSGGTGGRRTDTQYF. The CDR3 region has the DNA TGCGCCAGCAGCGGAGGGACAGGGGGCCGTAGGACAGATACGCAGTATTTT. The full variable domain, rest sourced from reference TRBV5-1 and TRBJ2-3, is KAGVTQTPRYLIKTRGQQVTLSCSPISGHRSVSWYQQTPGQGLQFLFEYFSETQRNKGNFPGRFSGRQFSNSRSEMNVSTLELGDSALYLCASSGGTGGRRTDTQYFGPGTRLTVL.

The V and J genes are TRBV12-3 or TRBV12-4 and TRBJ1-2, with a weak D call TRBD1 (6 bases). V was trimmed by 2 bases and J by 2 bases, leaving 12 bases between them. The CDR3 sequence is 15 residues long. CDR3 residues: CASSLSGGVNYGYTF. CDR3 DNA sequence: TGTGCCAGCAGTTTATCCGGGGGCGTAAACTATGGCTACACCTTC.

This clonotype was counted ten times or more. The chain joins TRBV9 to TRBJ2-1, with D possibly matching TRBD1 (6 bases). The CDR3 contains 15 residues. The germline gives CDR1 SGDLS, CDR2 YYNGEE. V was shortened by 0 bases and J by 7 bases, with 14 bases between the two germline ends. For the CDR3, the DNA is TGTGCCAGCAGCGTAGGTACAATCACAGGGAATGAGCAGTTCTTC. Residues: CASSVGTITGNEQFF.

The chain is built from TRBV19 and TRBJ2-1, with D unclear. The germline V and J ends were trimmed by 3 bases and 5 bases, with 17 bases remaining between them. In germline, CDR1 is LNHDA, CDR2 SQIVND (reference sequence). The CDR3 consists of 16 residues. The CDR3 DNA is TGTGCCAGTAGTATTTTCGCTAGAAACACAGACAATGAGCAGTTCTTC. It specifies CASSIFARNTDNEQFF.